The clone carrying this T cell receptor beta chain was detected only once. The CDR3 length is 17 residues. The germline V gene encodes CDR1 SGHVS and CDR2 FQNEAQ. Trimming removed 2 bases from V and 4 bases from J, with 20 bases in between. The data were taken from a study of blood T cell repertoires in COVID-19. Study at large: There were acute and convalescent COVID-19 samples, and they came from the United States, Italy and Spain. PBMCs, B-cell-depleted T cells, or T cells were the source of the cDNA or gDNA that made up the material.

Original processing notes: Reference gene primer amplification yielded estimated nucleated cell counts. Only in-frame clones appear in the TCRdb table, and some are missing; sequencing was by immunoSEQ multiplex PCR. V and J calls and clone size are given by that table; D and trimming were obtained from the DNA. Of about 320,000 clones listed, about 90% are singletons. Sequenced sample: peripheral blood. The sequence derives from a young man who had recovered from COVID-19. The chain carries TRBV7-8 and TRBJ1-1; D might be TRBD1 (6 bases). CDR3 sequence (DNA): TGTGCCAGCAGCTTACCGGGGGGCGGGGCGAAGATCACTGAAGCTTTCTTT. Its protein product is CASSLPGGGAKITEAFF. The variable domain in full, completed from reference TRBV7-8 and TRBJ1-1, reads GAGVSQSPRYKVAKRGQDVALRCDPISGHVSLFWYQQALGQGPEFLTYFQNEAQLDKSGLPSDRFFAERPEGSVSTLKIQRTQQEDSAVYLCASSLPGGGAKITEAFFGQGTRLTVV.